The 10 T cell receptor beta chains below come from one sample, sequenced in a study of technical replicates of blood from a handful of donors. Here immunoSEQ multiplex PCR was the method, and the copy in TCRdb shows in-frame clones only, minus some. This table has over 60,000 clones, 93% appearing once. The sample comprised T cells isolated from PBMCs. These receptors all come from a human donor in good health.

J is TRBJ1-1 and V is TRBV7-2; 8 bases are a match to TRBD1. V trimming: 5 bases; J trimming: 3 bases; junction bases outside the gene matches: 2. Per germline, CDR1 SGHTA and CDR2 FQGNSA. The CDR3 is 13 residues long. The CDR3 coding sequence is TGTGCCAGCAGCGGACAGGGCGACACTGAAGCTTTCTTT. Residues: CASSGQGDTEAFF.

The gene calls are TRBV29-1 and TRBJ2-7; 9 positions match TRBD2. V shed 0 bases, J shed 0 bases, and the junction held 6 bases outside the gene matches. The CDR3 contains 16 residues. CDR1 is SQVTM, CDR2 ANQGSEA, per germline. The CDR3 is CSVEEGSGGSSYEQYF. CDR3 coding DNA: TGCAGCGTTGAAGAAGGGAGCGGGGGGAGCTCCTACGAGCAGTACTTC.

The chain combines TRBV15 with TRBJ2-1, with TRBD2 identical over 9 bases. Germline V CDR1 and CDR2: LNHNV, YYDKDF (reference sequence). J gave up 7 bases and V 1 base, and 8 bases lay outside the gene matches. The CDR3 length is 16 residues. The CDR3 sequence: CATSRGAGGTRNEQFF. The DNA for the CDR3 is TGTGCCACCAGCAGAGGAGCGGGAGGCACGAGAAATGAGCAGTTCTTC.

This clone was seen a few times. The V and J genes are TRBV29-1 and TRBJ2-3; 12 nucleotides match TRBD1. CDR1 is SQVTM and CDR2 is ANQGSEA in the germline V gene. The V and J ends lost 4 bases and 7 bases, in that order; junction bases with no gene match: 6. The CDR3 totals 14 residues. CDR3: CSVAGTGGRNTQYF. The CDR3 DNA sequence: TGCAGCGTTGCCGGGACAGGGGGCAGGAATACGCAGTATTTT.

This rearrangement joins TRBV5-5 to TRBJ1-1; possible D gene TRBD1, 6 bases. With 3 bases removed from V and 7 bases from J, the gap between germline ends came to 16 bases. The CDR3 is 14 amino acids. The germline V gene has CDR1 SGHKS and CDR2 YYEKEE (reference sequence). CDR3 protein: CASSSFRGGVEAFF. The CDR3 DNA reads as TGTGCCAGCAGCTCCTTCCGAGGGGGGGTTGAAGCTTTCTTT.

The V call is TRBV6-6, the J call TRBJ1-1, with D unclear. Germline loops: CDR1 MNHNY, CDR2 SVGAGI (reference sequence). The V gene lost 0 bases and the J gene lost 4 bases, with 12 bases spanning the gap. The CDR3 has 15 amino acids. CDR3 loop: CASSYSLGSRTEAFF. In DNA, the CDR3 is TGTGCCAGCAGTTACTCGTTAGGGAGTCGCACTGAAGCTTTCTTT.

This chain joins TRBV9 and TRBJ1-5, with D possibly matching TRBD1 (5 bases). V lost 3 bases and J lost 5, with 15 bases in between. This CDR3 is 15 amino acids long. The germline gives CDR1 SGDLS, CDR2 YYNGEE. DNA of the CDR3: TGTGCCAGCAGCGAAGGAGGGACCGTAGATCAGCCCCAGCATTTT. Translating it yields CASSEGGTVDQPQHF.

The chain recombines TRBV14 with TRBJ2-3; 14 bases line up with TRBD2. V lost 4 bases to trimming and J lost 3 bases; unmatched junction nucleotides: 6. Germline assignment: CDR1 SGHDN and CDR2 FVKESK. This CDR3 contains 17 residues. The CDR3 sequence is CASSLRGTSGGTDTQYF. In DNA form, the CDR3 reads TGTGCCAGCAGCCTACGAGGGACTAGCGGGGGAACAGATACGCAGTATTTT.

The chain couples TRBV4-1 to TRBJ2-5, with 12 bases lining up with TRBD2. This CDR3 is built from 17 residues. Trimming removed 3 bases from V and 1 base from J; junction bases left unmatched: 6. Germline CDR1 MGHRA, CDR2 YSYEKL. The CDR3 DNA is TGCGCCAGCAGCCACCCCGGACTAGCGGGGACCCAAGAGACCCAGTACTTC. Its translation: CASSHPGLAGTQETQYF.

The genes are TRBV11-2 and TRBJ2-7; 11 nucleotides match TRBD1. CDR1 is SGHAT, CDR2 FQNNGV, per germline. Trimming took 3 bases from V and 2 from J; bases not matched to a gene: 6. There are 16 residues in the CDR3. This chain's CDR3 is CASSFAGTGGTYEQYF. The CDR3 region has the DNA TGTGCCAGCAGCTTCGCCGGGACAGGGGGAACCTACGAGCAGTACTTC.